These T cell receptor beta chains were read from a single sample in a study of blood T cell repertoires in COVID-19. Sequencing used immunoSEQ multiplex PCR; TCRdb keeps in-frame clones, though not all of them. The sample has 50,000 or so clones, around four fifths seen once. Sample: peripheral blood. These receptors were obtained from a man in his forties with acute or convalescent COVID-19. CDR3s include the opening cysteine and the closing phenylalanine or tryptophan. A D gene is named only where the DNA matches it firmly. Size tells how often a clone was seen (once, few, many) or the class of an expanded clone, and some rows leave it out.

J gene	D gene	clone size	V gene	CDR3 protein	CDR3 DNA
TRBJ1-1	-	-	TRBV10-2	CASRAPTANTEAFF	TGCGCCAGCAGGGCACCGACAGCGAACACTGAAGCTTTCTTT
TRBJ2-5	-	-	TRBV24-1	CATSELQGQQETQYF	TGTGCCACCAGTGAATTGCAGGGCCAACAAGAGACCCAGTACTTC
TRBJ1-4	TRBD1	few	TRBV5-6	CASSFRGPGEKLFF	TGTGCCAGCAGCTTCAGGGGGCCAGGGGAAAAACTGTTTTTT
TRBJ1-2	-	-	TRBV13	CASSLSYRPYGYTF	TGTGCCAGCAGCCTAAGCTACAGACCCTATGGCTACACCTTC
TRBJ1-6	TRBD1	-	TRBV19	CASMDRGSNNSPLHF	TGTGCCAGTATGGACAGGGGAAGCAATAATTCACCCCTCCACTTT
TRBJ1-4	-	-	TRBV12-3/TRBV12-4	CASSLQYPEKLFF	TGTGCCAGCAGTTTACAGTACCCCGAAAAACTGTTTTTT
TRBJ2-1	-	-	TRBV12-5	CASGVGGGGAEQFF	TGTGCTAGTGGGGTTGGTGGGGGCGGCGCTGAGCAGTTCTTC
TRBJ1-1	-	-	TRBV10-1	CASSERGGTEAFF	TGCGCCAGCAGTGAAAGAGGAGGCACTGAAGCTTTCTTT
TRBJ1-2	-	-	TRBV12-3/TRBV12-4	CASRTFRERGYTF	TGTGCCAGCAGGACTTTCCGGGAAAGAGGCTACACCTTC
TRBJ1-5	TRBD1	-	TRBV27	CASSLLQGDSNQPQHF	TGTGCCAGCAGTTTATTACAGGGGGATAGCAATCAGCCCCAGCATTTT
TRBJ1-2	TRBD1	once	TRBV7-9	CASSQMGQGVYGYTF	TGTGCCAGCAGCCAGATGGGACAGGGGGTCTATGGCTACACCTTC
TRBJ2-2	-	-	TRBV30	CAWSVRRTDNTGELFF	TGTGCCTGGAGCGTACGGAGGACAGACAACACCGGGGAGCTGTTTTTT
TRBJ2-2	TRBD1	once	TRBV5-1	CASSLRTGGLRTGELFF	TGCGCCAGCAGCTTACGGACAGGGGGCTTGAGGACCGGGGAGCTGTTTTTT
TRBJ2-2	TRBD1	-	TRBV24-1	CATSGVGDSLNTGELFF	TGTGCCACCAGTGGTGTTGGGGACAGTCTAAACACCGGGGAGCTGTTTTTT
TRBJ2-7	-	once	TRBV5-5	CASSLVGVPSYEQYF	TGTGCCAGCAGCTTGGTAGGAGTACCGAGCTACGAGCAGTACTTC
TRBJ1-1	-	few	TRBV7-9	CASSLGGRVEAFF	TGTGCCAGCAGCTTAGGGGGCCGGGTTGAAGCTTTCTTT
TRBJ2-5	-	once	TRBV24-1	CATSDPGIAGETQYF	TGTGCCACCAGTGATCCGGGCATCGCGGGAGAGACCCAGTACTTC
TRBJ2-2	-	few	TRBV5-1	CASSLDPTGFTGELFF	TGCGCCAGCAGCTTGGACCCCACAGGGTTCACCGGGGAGCTGTTTTTT
TRBJ1-1	TRBD1	few	TRBV7-9	CASSLGTGDAFF	TGTGCCAGCAGCCTAGGGACAGGGGATGCTTTCTTT
TRBJ1-1	-	-	TRBV6-5	CASSYSAGSVGTEAFF	TGTGCCAGCAGTTACTCGGCAGGGTCCGTAGGCACTGAAGCTTTCTTT
TRBJ1-1	-	-	TRBV18	CASSSGTYTEAFF	TGTGCCAGCTCGTCAGGAACTTACACTGAAGCTTTCTTT
TRBJ1-6	-	medium-sized	TRBV4-2	CASSQATRGDTPLHF	TGTGCCAGCAGCCAAGCGACCCGGGGGGATACACCCCTCCACTTT
TRBJ2-6	-	-	TRBV5-1	CASGRQDPFSGANVLTF	TGCGCCAGCGGGCGACAGGATCCCTTCTCTGGGGCCAACGTCCTGACTTTC
TRBJ2-7	-	-	TRBV5-1	CASSPYHRAYEQYF	TGCGCCAGCAGCCCCTATCACAGGGCCTACGAGCAGTACTTC